Listed below are T cell receptor beta chains from one sample, sequenced in a study of blood T cell repertoires in COVID-19. Here immunoSEQ multiplex PCR was the method, and the copy in TCRdb shows in-frame clones only, minus some. The sample has about 200,000 clones, approximately 86% seen once. The source material was peripheral blood. These receptors all stem from a man aged 55 to 70 with acute or convalescent COVID-19. Each CDR3 is given with its conserved first and last residue.

J gene | V gene | CDR3 protein
TRBJ2-7 | TRBV27 | CASSRSGPHYEQYF
TRBJ2-7 | TRBV6-5 | CASRAFGEQYF
TRBJ2-3 | TRBV28 | CASSLKGTPTDTQYF
TRBJ2-5 | TRBV7-9 | CASSTTGKETQYF
TRBJ1-6 | TRBV29-1 | CSVGQGPDSPLHF
TRBJ1-3 | TRBV18 | CASLQTGGIGNTIYF
TRBJ2-7 | TRBV5-5 | CASSLATGDAYEQYF
TRBJ1-1 | TRBV7-9 | CASSFSRHKNTEAFF
TRBJ1-4 | TRBV18 | CASSPLTGEKLFF
TRBJ1-1 | TRBV2 | CASTRLYTEAFF
TRBJ2-1 | TRBV19 | CASSIGGATSARYNEQFF
TRBJ2-7 | TRBV4-2 | CASSQDFWDRAYEQYF
TRBJ1-1 | TRBV7-2 | CASSLDQGPAFF
TRBJ1-4 | TRBV18 | CASSHGQGNEKLFF
TRBJ2-3 | TRBV28 | CASSFSAGGGPDTQYF
TRBJ1-3 | TRBV6-5 | CASSLLRGPGNTIYF
TRBJ2-1 | TRBV7-3 | CASSLSGGRANEQFF
TRBJ1-4 | TRBV6-1 | CASSAPGQMATNEKLFF
TRBJ2-3 | TRBV9 | CASSVATSSGGPTDTQYF
TRBJ1-1 | TRBV9 | CASSTEDRAGTEAFF
TRBJ2-7 | TRBV25-1 | CATSRQGAREQYF
TRBJ1-1 | TRBV6-5 | CASSQGHLNTEAFF
TRBJ1-1 | TRBV7-2 | CASSHPSGGSAFF
TRBJ2-7 | TRBV5-4 | CASSLSGQGAYEQYF
TRBJ2-6 | TRBV21-1 | CASSKGTGGPSSGANVLTF
TRBJ1-2 | TRBV4-3 | CASSQDDVRQGYSNYGYTF
TRBJ1-2 | TRBV7-8 | CASSLIQGPKDGYTF
TRBJ2-2 | TRBV9 | CASSPTSGTGGNTGELFF
TRBJ2-5 | TRBV27 | CASCLRAASMETQYF
TRBJ1-5 | TRBV6-5 | CASSYSEGVDQPQHF
TRBJ2-3 | TRBV5-8 | CASSHRLAGGSDTQYF